The present T cell receptor beta chain was sequenced within a study of T cells in localized non-small cell lung cancer. Overall study results and limits: Across samples, adjacent lung featured a median roughly 60 of the top 100 tumor clones. Among the tissues sampled, uninvolved adjacent lung had the highest T cell clonality, above tumor.

As for this clone: Its target is unknown.

Repertoires were generated with immunoSEQ multiplex PCR, while TCRdb's copy carries only in-frame clones and drops some. The data show 25,000 to 35,000 clones, 92% seen once. Trimming left V 3 bases short and J 4 bases short, with 13 bases between. CDR3 length: 14 amino acids. Looked up from germline, CDR1 is GTSNPN and CDR2 is SVGIG (reference sequence). The sample here was peripheral blood, taken before any cancer treatment. The gene calls are TRBV30 and TRBJ1-3, with D perhaps TRBD1 (5 bases). The sequence derives from a female donor at least 60 years old with stage I lung adenocarcinoma. The CDR3 region is CAWRVGTSGNTIYF. The CDR3 DNA reads as TGTGCCTGGAGAGTTGGGACGAGCGGAAACACCATATATTTT.